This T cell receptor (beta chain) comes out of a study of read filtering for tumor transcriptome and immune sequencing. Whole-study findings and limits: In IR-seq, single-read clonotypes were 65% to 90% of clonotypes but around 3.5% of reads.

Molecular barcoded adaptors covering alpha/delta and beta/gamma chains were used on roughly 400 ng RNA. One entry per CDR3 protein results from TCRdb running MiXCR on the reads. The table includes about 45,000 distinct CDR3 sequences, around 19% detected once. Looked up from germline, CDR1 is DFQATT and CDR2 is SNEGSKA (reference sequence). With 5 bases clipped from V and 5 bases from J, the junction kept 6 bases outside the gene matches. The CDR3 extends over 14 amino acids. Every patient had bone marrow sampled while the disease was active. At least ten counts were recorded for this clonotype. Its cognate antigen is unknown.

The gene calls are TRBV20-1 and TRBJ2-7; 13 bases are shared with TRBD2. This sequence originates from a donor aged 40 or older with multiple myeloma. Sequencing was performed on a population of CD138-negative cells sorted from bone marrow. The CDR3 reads CSAWTSGSWNEQYF. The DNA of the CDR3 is TGCAGTGCTTGGACTAGCGGGAGTTGGAACGAGCAGTACTTC.